This entry features one T cell receptor (beta chain) sequence. This clone was counted a few times. What this receptor recognizes is not known. Base-call qualities are not available, and no considerably larger clone is one nucleotide away. CDR1 and CDR2 are read off the germline V gene (reference sequence) as SGHNT and YYREEE. The V end gives up 4 bases and the J end 3 bases, leaving 1 base in the junction not matched to a gene. The CDR3 starts with the cysteine, ends with the phenylalanine, and has 13 residues. Only CDR3 DNA is held: 39 bases, read in frame from base 1. This record belongs to a study of blood T cell repertoires in COVID-19 (dated by TCRdb to the early 2020s). Notes on the research overall: Samples from collaborators originated in the United States, Italy and Spain and spanned both the acute and convalescent phases of COVID-19. The prospective study material was composed of cDNA or gDNA derived from T cells, B-cell-depleted T cells, or PBMCs. Deeply sampled blood TCRbeta repertoires from subjects exposed to, actively infected with, or recovered from COVID-19 were included in the dataset. The repertoires were made available in a free public database intended to serve as a resource for research on the immune response to SARS-CoV-2. The samples were drawn from two sources: the first 160 participants of the ongoing ImmuneRACE study, and about 1,300 subjects contributed by 6 global collaborators. A de-identified subject ID, COVID-19 status, age in years and sex were almost always included in the sample metadata. Where available, HLA class I and class II types were taken from metadata supplied by the sample provider and were not determined by assay-based typing.

What the research found in general, with its limitations: The amount of clinical and demographic metadata varied by source and participant and was provided uncurated.

Whole blood was collected in K2EDTA tubes by collaborating institutions according to the institutions' own protocols. Collaborator samples were shipped for TCRbeta analysis as frozen whole blood, isolated PBMCs, or DNA extracted from either sample type. The immunoSEQ Assay, a bias-controlled multiplex PCR, was used to amplify TCRbeta CDR3 regions from genomic DNA. As for how the authors treated the data: The number of nucleated cells in each sample was estimated from the amplification of reference gene primers within the assay. To quantify the absolute abundance of each unique TCRbeta CDR3 rearrangement, sequence reads were collapsed and filtered. For each sample, productive Simpson clonality was calculated by taking the square root of Simpson's diversity index across productive rearrangements. TCRdb re-hosts the immuneACCESS table, in-frame sequences only. Its copies lack some clones; in the studies checked, an unresolved V gene accounts for under half of them, and the cause for the rest is not known. Clone size and the V and J calls come from that table; the DNA yielded D and trimming. This sample comprises hundreds of thousands of clones, roughly 79% of them detected only once. 1.5% to 2% of the sample comes from the top ten.

The receptor was derived from a woman at least 80 years old with acute or convalescent COVID-19. Specimen: peripheral blood. The sequence is built from TRBV5-4 and TRBJ1-2; 9 nucleotides in the junction match TRBD1. CDR3 reads: CASSRDRDYGYTF. The DNA is TGTGCCAGCAGCCGGGACAGGGACTATGGCTACACCTTC.